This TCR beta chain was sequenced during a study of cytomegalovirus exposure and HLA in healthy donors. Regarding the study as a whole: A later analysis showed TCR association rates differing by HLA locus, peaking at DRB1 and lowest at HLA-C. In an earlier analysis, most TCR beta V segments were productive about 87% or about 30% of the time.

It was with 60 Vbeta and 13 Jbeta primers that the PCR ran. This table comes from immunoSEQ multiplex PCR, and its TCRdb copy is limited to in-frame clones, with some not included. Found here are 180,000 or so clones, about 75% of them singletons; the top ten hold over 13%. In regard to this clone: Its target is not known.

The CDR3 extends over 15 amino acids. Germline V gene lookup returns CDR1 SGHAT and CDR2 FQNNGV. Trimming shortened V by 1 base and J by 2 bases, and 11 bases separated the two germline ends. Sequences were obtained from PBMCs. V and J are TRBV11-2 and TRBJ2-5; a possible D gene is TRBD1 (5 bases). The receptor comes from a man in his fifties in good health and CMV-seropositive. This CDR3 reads CASSLGGYSQETQYF. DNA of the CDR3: TGTGCCAGCAGCTTAGGGGGCTATTCACAAGAGACCCAGTACTTC.